The 23 T cell receptor beta chains given below trace back to one sample, sequenced in a study of blood T cells in healthy people across ages. Primers used in a second PCR of about 7 to 12 cycles were a sample-barcoded 5' primer and a J-beta primer mix. TCRdb re-called the 5' RACE reads through MiXCR, storing one row per CDR3 protein. The table shows roughly 650,000 distinct CDR3 sequences, with approximately 31% occurring only once. The specimen sequenced was blood. The receptor source for this set is an elderly woman in good health.

The J gene is TRBJ2-5, the V gene TRBV5-1, with D perhaps matching TRBD1 (5 bases). The DNA end is more similar to TRBJ2-7, so the J call may be wrong. CDR1 and CDR2 (germline): SGHRS, YFSETQ. The CDR3 covers 15 residues. The CDR3 sequence is CASSLALGAPYEQYF. The CDR3 region has the DNA TGCGCCAGCAGCTTGGCCCTTGGGGCACCATACGAGCAGTACTTC.

This clonotype was seen more than once but under ten times. The chain recombines TRBV5-1 with TRBJ2-5; 9 nucleotides match TRBD2. The CDR3 has 16 amino acids. The J segment lost 5 bases and the V segment lost 4 bases, leaving 12 bases of the junction unmatched. Germline V CDR1 and CDR2: SGHRS, YFSETQ. The CDR3 nucleotides are TGCGCCAGCAGCCGATCAGGAGCGGGAGGTCCTGAGACCCAGTACTTC. Protein product: CASSRSGAGGPETQYF.

In this sample, this clonotype turned up a few times. Being one base from a much bigger clone, this may be a read error. The chain is built from TRBV2 and TRBJ2-1; 13 bases map to TRBD2. The better agreement between TRBJ2-7 and the DNA end casts doubt on the J call. The CDR3 totals 15 residues. Germline CDR1 reads SNHLY; CDR2 reads FYNNEI. This chain's CDR3 is CASITSGGVYNEQYF. DNA of the CDR3: TGTGCCAGCATTACTAGCGGGGGGGTCTACAATGAGCAGTACTTC.

This clonotype was seen ten or more times. The chain is built from TRBV29-1 and TRBJ2-7; no firm D call. V was trimmed by 5 bases and J by 3 bases, leaving 11 bases between them. CDR3 size: 12 residues. Germline values: CDR1 SQVTM, CDR2 ANQGSEA. CDR3 loop: CSVQAANYEQYF. CDR3 coding DNA: TGCAGCGTTCAGGCGGCGAACTACGAGCAGTACTTC.

In this sample, this clonotype turned up once. At one boundary the junction diverges from the germline segment, which might be a read error. This chain links TRBV30 with TRBJ2-5; D is possibly TRBD1 or TRBD2 (5 bases each). Germline CDR1 GTSNPN, CDR2 SVGIG (reference sequence). This CDR3 region has 12 residues. The DNA for the CDR3 is TGTGTCTGGTCCGGGACGGAAGAGACCCAGTACTTC. Protein sequence: CVWSGTEETQYF.

The chain has TRBV5-1 and TRBJ2-1; 9 bases fit TRBD1. Germline CDR1 reads SGHRS; CDR2 reads YFSETQ. The V and J ends lost 4 bases and 6 bases, in that order; junction bases with no gene match: 8. The CDR3 contains 15 residues. The CDR3 nucleotides read TGCGCCAGCAGCCTTGGACAGGGGACCATCAATGAGCAGTTCTTC. This gives the protein CASSLGQGTINEQFF.

This clonotype was counted at least ten times. This chain links TRBV9 with TRBJ2-5, with 8 bases lining up with TRBD2. CDR3 length: 16 residues. Germline V gene data show CDR1 as SGDLS and CDR2 as YYNGEE. V dropped 3 bases and J dropped 1; count of bases not matched to a gene: 8. CDR3 DNA: TGTGCCAGCAGCGCCGGAGGAGCGGGGGCCCAAGAGACCCAGTACTTC. Its translation is CASSAGGAGAQETQYF. Combining the CDR3 with reference TRBV9 and TRBJ2-5 gives the whole variable domain DSGVTQTPKHLITATGQRVTLRCSPRSGDLSVYWYQQSLDQGLQFLIQYYNGEERAKGNILERFSAQQFPDLHSELNLSSLELGDSALYFCASSAGGAGAQETQYFGPGTRLLVL.

About this clonotype: This may stem from a read error, because a much larger clone lies one nucleotide away. The chain carries TRBV28 and TRBJ2-3, with 8 nucleotides matching TRBD1. The CDR3 loop spans 19 amino acids. CDR1 and CDR2 from the germline V gene are MDHEN and SYDVKM. Here the CDR3 DNA reads TGTACCAGCAGTTTGTCCTCGGCCGGTGGCAGGGGGCTAACAGATACGCAGTATTTT. It encodes CTSSLSSAGGRGLTDTQYF.

This clonotype was detected only a few times. The rearrangement uses TRBV20-1 and TRBJ1-1; D is unclear. From germline, CDR1 is DFQATT and CDR2 SNEGSKA (reference sequence). The CDR3 totals 14 residues. V dropped 3 bases and J dropped 4 bases, with 15 bases sitting between them. CDR3 sequence: CSASSVESTTEAFF. CDR3 bases: TGCAGTGCTAGCTCTGTCGAATCCACCACTGAAGCTTTCTTT.

The chain recombines TRBV28 with TRBJ2-5; D unclear. Germline CDR1 reads MDHEN; CDR2 reads SYDVKM. Trimming cost V 10 bases and J 5 bases, with 11 bases left between them. This CDR3 spans 11 amino acids. Here the CDR3 reads CATTLVETQYF. The CDR3 DNA reads as TGTGCCACCACCTTAGTGGAGACCCAGTACTTC.

This clonotype was recorded at least ten times. The chain links TRBV2 to TRBJ2-7; D might be TRBD2 (6 bases). The germline gives CDR1 SNHLY, CDR2 FYNNEI. V was cut by 6 bases and J by 5 bases, with 23 bases left in between. CDR3 length: 16 residues. Written as DNA, the CDR3 is TGTGCCAGCAGCGAAACGGGGGTGTCCTATCGCGACGAGCAGTACTTC. Translation: CASSETGVSYRDEQYF.

In this sample, this clonotype turned up a few times. The V call is TRBV6-2 or TRBV6-3, the J call TRBJ2-5; TRBD1 aligns across 9 bases. Trimming cost V 5 bases and J 5 bases; bases outside gene matches: 6. Germline CDR1 and CDR2: MNHEY and SVGEGT. This CDR3 spans 14 amino acids. The CDR3 nucleotides read TGTGCCAGCAGTCAAACCGGGACAGGGGAGACCCAGTACTTC. Its protein product is CASSQTGTGETQYF.

Many counts were recorded for this clonotype. This chain links TRBV20-1 with TRBJ1-6; 7 positions agree with TRBD1. V was clipped by 3 bases and J by 6 bases; unmatched bases: 2. The CDR3 extends over 13 amino acids. Germline-derived CDR1 and CDR2 are DFQATT and SNEGSKA (reference sequence). Here the CDR3 reads CSASGTANSPLHF. The CDR3 DNA sequence: TGCAGTGCTAGTGGGACAGCTAATTCACCCCTCCACTTT.

This clonotype was counted at least ten times. One junction end disagrees with the germline gene, perhaps due to a read error. The V gene is TRBV5-1, the J gene TRBJ2-5, with D hard to call. This CDR3 spans 12 amino acids. CDR1 and CDR2 from the germline V gene are SGHRS and YFSETQ. CDR3 in DNA: TGTGCCAGCAGCTTGACCCAAGAGACCCAGTACTTC. Translated: CASSLTQETQYF. The full variable domain, completed using reference TRBV5-1 and TRBJ2-5, is KAGVTQTPRYLIKTRGQQVTLSCSPISGHRSVSWYQQTPGQGLQFLFEYFSETQRNKGNFPGRFSGRQFSNSRSEMNVSTLELGDSALYLCASSLTQETQYFGPGTRLLVL.

As regards this clonotype: A much larger clone differs by one base, so this may be a read error. The chain carries TRBV30 and TRBJ2-5; 8 bases match TRBD2. CDR3 size: 16 residues. Germline assignment: CDR1 GTSNPN and CDR2 SVGIG (reference sequence). The trim removed 0 bases at V and 7 bases at J, leaving 13 bases unmatched. CDR3 loop: CAWSVRPRLGGGTQYF. DNA of the CDR3: TGTGCCTGGAGTGTACGACCCCGTCTCGGGGGGGGGACCCAGTACTTC.

This clonotype was counted a few times. A read error may explain this, as a much larger clone is one base away. V is TRBV7-2 and J is TRBJ2-4; 10 nucleotides match TRBD1. This CDR3 has 15 residues. Germline V gene lookup returns CDR1 SGHTA and CDR2 FQGNSA. Trimming at V came to 4 bases and at J to 13 bases, leaving 13 bases not matched to a gene. The CDR3 loop reads CASSSWTGGWEAQYF. The CDR3 DNA is TGTGCCAGCAGCTCATGGACAGGGGGGTGGGAGGCCCAGTACTTC. Together with reference TRBV7-2 and TRBJ2-4, the CDR3 gives the full variable domain: GAGVSQSPSNKVTEKGKDVELRCDPISGHTALYWYRQSLGQGLEFLIYFQGNSAPDKSGLPSDRFSAERTGGSVSTLTIQRTQQEDSAVYLCASSSWTGGWEAQYFGAGTRLSVL.

On this clonotype itself: Relative to the germline gene, one junction end is altered; a read error may explain this. This chain uses TRBV11-3 with TRBJ2-1; TRBD1 agrees at 9 bases. CDR1 and CDR2 (germline): SGHNT, YENEEA. The CDR3 consists of 15 residues. CDR3 DNA sequence: TGTGCCAGCAGCGGACGGGACAGGGCATACAATGTGCAGTTCTTC. Encoded protein: CASSGRDRAYNVQFF.

This clonotype was counted a few times. A much more abundant neighbour one base away suggests this may be a read error. The chain employs TRBV2 and TRBJ1-2; 7 positions match TRBD1. Losses at the gene ends were 5 bases for V and 3 bases for J; bases not matched to a gene: 3. The CDR3 extends over 13 amino acids. Germline V gives CDR1 SNHLY, CDR2 FYNNEI. CDR3 DNA: TGTGCCAGCAGTCCCGGACAGGACTATGGCTACACCTTC. Its translation: CASSPGQDYGYTF.

The CDR3 DNA reads TGTGCCAGCAGCTTAGGGTTGACCGAACTGAGCACTGAAGCTTTCTTT. This encodes CASSLGLTELSTEAFF. The chain links TRBV7-2 to TRBJ1-1; D is unclear. Germline loops: CDR1 SGHTA, CDR2 FQGNSA. Between the trimmed V and J ends, which lost 1 base and 4 bases, there was a span of 16 bases. The CDR3 is made up of 16 amino acids.

This chain joins TRBV20-1 and TRBJ2-3; the D gene could be TRBD1 or TRBD2 (6 bases each). From germline, CDR1 is DFQATT and CDR2 SNEGSKA (reference sequence). V was pared by 1 base and J by 4 bases, with 9 bases between. There are 13 residues in the CDR3. CDR3 in DNA: TGCAGTGCTAGAGCGGGGGCGGCAGATACGCAGTATTTT. Residues: CSARAGAADTQYF.

The table lists this clonotype with many counts. The rearrangement uses TRBV20-1 and TRBJ2-1, with 15 bases lining up with TRBD2. CDR3 length: 16 amino acids. Germline CDR1 DFQATT, CDR2 SNEGSKA (reference sequence). J gave up 5 bases and V 6 bases, and 8 bases lay outside the gene matches. CDR3 DNA: TGCAGTGCCCCCGGGACTAGCGGGGGGACCAACAATGAGCAGTTCTTC. Amino acid sequence: CSAPGTSGGTNNEQFF.

The chain recombines TRBV6-2 or TRBV6-3 with TRBJ1-4; no clear D gene. Germline CDR1 reads MNHEY; CDR2 reads SVGEGT. V lost 5 bases to trimming and J lost 4 bases, with 11 bases between them. CDR3 size: 14 residues. Written as DNA, the CDR3 is TGTGCCAGCAGTCACGGACGGCTTAATGAAAAACTGTTTTTT. Its translation: CASSHGRLNEKLFF.

A word on this clonotype: With a much larger clone just one base away, this may be a read error. This chain connects TRBV7-2 to TRBJ1-1, with D unresolved. The germline CDR1 and CDR2 sequences are SGHTA and FQGNSA. This CDR3 is 15 amino acids long. The CDR3 bases are TGTGCCAGCGGCTTAGAGCCAGCCTTAAACACTGAAGCTTTCTTT. Protein: CASGLEPALNTEAFF.